These 21 T cell receptor beta chains were sequenced from one sample in a study of CXCR3-negative and CXCR3-positive naive CD8 T cells. General study results and limits: When CXCR3-positive naive cells were set against CXCR3-negative naive cells, the former had more hydrophobic TRB CDR3s.

Their recognized antigens are unknown. 5' RACE that incorporated UMI labels was used to prepare the TRB cDNA libraries. Each CDR3 protein gets one entry in TCRdb, which reprocessed the 5' RACE reads and gives no DNA. The sample totals about 150,000 distinct CDR3 sequences. Sequencing was done on a sample of naive CXCR3+ CD8+ T cells from blood. Subset indicated: CD45RO-CCR7+CD27+CD95- naive CD8+ T cells expressing CXCR3 (TNR3+). The receptors derive from a human donor in good health. Some clones in this sample may be carry-over from other donors' samples.

V and J are TRBV9 and TRBJ2-7. The CDR3 consists of 14 residues. CDR1 is SGDLS and CDR2 is YYNGEE in the germline V gene. The CDR3 protein is CASSVGGSPLEQYF.

This CDR3 is CASSFYVLGTDLGSYNEQFF. The V gene is TRBV28, the J gene TRBJ2-1; the D call from TCRdb, TRBD1, cannot be confirmed without DNA. The CDR3 contains 20 residues. Germline V CDR1 and CDR2: MDHEN, SYDVKM.

The V and J genes are TRBV12-3 or TRBV12-4 and TRBJ1-3; TCRdb proposes TRBD1, but this gene call is untestable without DNA. The CDR3 has 14 residues. Here the CDR3 reads CAIAHAYSGNTIYF.

The chain is built from TRBV6-2 or TRBV6-3 and TRBJ2-1; TCRdb's D call, TRBD2, is unchecked because there is no DNA. Germline V gene sequence: CDR1 MNHEY, CDR2 SVGEGT. CDR3 size: 16 residues. CDR3 region: CASSYVGSPTYNEQFF.

Here the CDR3 reads CASSPDWGQPQHF. The V call is TRBV28, the J call TRBJ1-5; TCRdb returns TRBD1, unconfirmable since there is no DNA. The CDR3 is made up of 13 amino acids. CDR1 is MDHEN, CDR2 SYDVKM, per germline.

The J gene is TRBJ2-3, the V gene TRBV28; TCRdb returns TRBD2, unconfirmable since there is no DNA. CDR3 size: 17 residues. Germline loops: CDR1 MDHEN, CDR2 SYDVKM. The chain's CDR3 is CASSSPSSGRSTDTQYF.

This rearrangement joins TRBV7-2 to TRBJ2-7; TCRdb's assignment of TRBD2 cannot be checked, as there is no DNA. This CDR3 has 17 amino acids. CDR1 is SGHTA, CDR2 FQGNSA, per germline. CDR3 loop: CASSESGWRDRTYEQYF.

The chain recombines TRBV5-1 with TRBJ2-3; TCRdb outputs TRBD2, but without DNA this stays unchecked. This CDR3 contains 16 residues. Germline lookup yields CDR1 SGHRS and CDR2 YFSETQ. The CDR3 protein is CASSLEASGGQDTQYF.

The V gene is TRBV28, the J gene TRBJ1-5; TCRdb indicates TRBD1, and absent DNA this call remains unverified. Germline-derived CDR1 and CDR2 are MDHEN and SYDVKM. The CDR3 spans 16 residues. CDR3 sequence: CASSSAGTGSNQPQHF.

The chain has TRBV5-8 and TRBJ1-2; TCRdb picks TRBD1, but there is no DNA to check that call. The germline gives CDR1 SGHTS, CDR2 YDEGEE. The CDR3 length is 16 residues. The chain's CDR3 is CASSPRTLDSNYGYTF. Looking up the rest from reference TRBV5-8 and TRBJ1-2 gives the full variable domain: EAGVTQSPTHLIKTRGQQATLRCSPISGHTSVYWYQQALGLGLQFLLWYDEGEERNRGNFPPRFSGRQFPNYSSELNVNALELEDSALYLCASSPRTLDSNYGYTFGSGTRLTVV.

The V and J genes are TRBV19 and TRBJ2-6; TCRdb picks TRBD1, but there is no DNA to check that call. This CDR3 spans 16 amino acids. Germline assignment: CDR1 LNHDA and CDR2 SQIVND (reference sequence). The CDR3 protein is CASSGQAVSGANVLTF.

J is TRBJ2-3 and V is TRBV20-1; TCRdb indicates TRBD2, and absent DNA this call remains unverified. From germline, CDR1 is DFQATT and CDR2 SNEGSKA (reference sequence). This CDR3 contains 16 residues. The CDR3 loop reads CSASGTSGPSTDTQYF.

This rearrangement joins TRBV6-5 to TRBJ2-3. The CDR3 totals 13 residues. The germline V gene encodes CDR1 MNHEY and CDR2 SVGAGI. Here the CDR3 reads CASSYGYRDTQYF.

The rearrangement joins TRBV10-1 to TRBJ1-3. Germline V gives CDR1 WNHNN, CDR2 SYGVQD (reference sequence). The CDR3 sequence is 13 residues long. This chain's CDR3 is CASGESSGNTIYF.

The J gene is TRBJ1-1, the V gene TRBV7-9; TCRdb names TRBD1, which stays unverified in the absence of DNA. The CDR3 is made up of 16 amino acids. The germline CDR1 and CDR2 sequences are SEHNR and FQNEAQ (reference sequence). The CDR3 is CASSLGRTGMNTEAFF.

This sequence joins TRBV29-1 and TRBJ2-7; TCRdb indicates TRBD2, and absent DNA this call remains unverified. The CDR3 consists of 15 residues. Looked up from germline, CDR1 is SQVTM and CDR2 is ANQGSEA. CDR3: CSVGGLPEGLYEQYF.

The CDR3 sequence: CASSPGTDSGANVLTF. The genes are TRBV11-3 and TRBJ2-6; TCRdb indicates TRBD1, and absent DNA this call remains unverified. The CDR3 length is 16 residues. Germline-derived CDR1 and CDR2 are SGHNT and YENEEA. Complete variable domain (other parts from reference TRBV11-3 and TRBJ2-6): EAGVVQSPRYKIIEKKQPVAFWCNPISGHNTLYWYLQNLGQGPELLIRYENEEAVDDSQLPKDRFSAERLKGVDSTLKIQPAELGDSAVYLCASSPGTDSGANVLTFGAGSRLTVL.

The rearrangement joins TRBV4-2 to TRBJ2-1; TCRdb names TRBD2, which stays unverified in the absence of DNA. The CDR3 consists of 18 residues. Germline-derived CDR1 and CDR2 are LGHNA and YNFKEQ. The CDR3 loop reads CASSQVGVPSGDYNEQFF.

CDR3 protein: CASGLAWTAQETQYF. The chain joins TRBV12-5 to TRBJ2-5. Per germline, CDR1 LGHNT and CDR2 FRNRAP. CDR3 length: 15 amino acids.

The chain couples TRBV10-3 to TRBJ2-3; the TRBD2 assignment by TCRdb is unverifiable without DNA. The germline gives CDR1 ENHRY, CDR2 SYGVKD. The CDR3 contains 17 residues. CDR3 protein: CAISDFFVSGMKDTQYF.

This chain uses TRBV7-3 with TRBJ2-1; TCRdb gives TRBD2 as the D gene, but with no DNA this cannot be confirmed. The germline CDR1 and CDR2 sequences are SGHTA and FQGTGA. The CDR3 consists of 14 residues. The CDR3 sequence: CASTLELAGDEQFF. The entire variable domain, with the rest obtained from reference TRBV7-3 and TRBJ2-1, is as follows: GAGVSQTPSNKVTEKGKYVELRCDPISGHTALYWYRQSLGQGPEFLIYFQGTGAADDSGLPNDRFFAVRPEGSVSTLKIQRTERGDSAVYLCASTLELAGDEQFFGPGTRLTVL.